Sequencing of this TCR beta chain was carried out in a study of kidney transplant recipient with SARS-CoV-2 infection. Trimming removed 2 bases at V and 6 bases at J, with 12 bases between. The CDR3 length is 14 residues. Germline V gene data show CDR1 as KGHSH and CDR2 as LQKENI. TCRdb re-called the reads through MiXCR, storing one row per CDR3 protein. The table shows 200,000 to 250,000 distinct CDR3 sequences, with under 35% occurring only once. This clonotype was counted ten times or more. This TCR was recovered from a male patient between 25 and 39 years old who had COVID-19 and was a kidney transplant recipient. Some T cells may be provided by the graft donor. This material consisted of a blood sample, taken at baseline and between days 110 and 120 from a kidney transplant recipient. The chain has TRBV18 and TRBJ2-3; D possibly uses TRBD1 or TRBD2 (5 bases each). The CDR3 loop is CASSPDYPGDTQYF. In DNA form, the CDR3 reads TGTGCCAGCTCACCAGACTACCCAGGGGATACGCAGTATTTT.